This TCR beta chain was identified in a study of a mutant IDH1 vaccine in newly diagnosed glioma. At the level of the study: Visit V12 was at week 35; visit V13 was at week 47.

Points on this clone: The antigen is not known.

TCRdb's copy holds only in-frame clones and misses some; the assay was immunoSEQ multiplex PCR. The sample consists of about 24,000 clones, less than 90% of them appearing once. This CDR3 is built from 15 residues. Per the germline V gene, CDR1 is LGHNA and CDR2 is YSLEER. The V segment lost 1 base and the J segment 9 bases; nucleotides outside the gene matches: 7. Time point denoted: week 47, end of study. A 20-mer mutant IDH1 peptide at 300 ug was injected subcutaneously with topical imiquimod. The vaccination schedule gave patients eight doses in weeks 1, 3, 5, 7, 11, 15, 19 and 23. The donors had new WHO grade 3 or 4 astrocytomas; these were IDH1-mutant and ATRX-lost.

The V call is TRBV4-3, the J call TRBJ2-5; TRBD1 matches at 11 bases. Sequenced here: PBMCs, sampled from a glioma patient whose treatment included an IDH1 peptide vaccine. The receptor was isolated from a man aged 35-49 years with glioma. The CDR3, as DNA: TGCGCCAGCAGCCAAGGGGAGGGACAGGGGGGGGCCCAGTACTTC. Its protein is CASSQGEGQGGAQYF.